The 29 T cell receptor beta chains listed next were all sequenced from one sample in a study of blood T cells in healthy people across ages (dated by TCRdb to between 2015 and 2017). Library method: 5' RACE. Reads for this sample came from an Illumina HiSeq 2500. The second PCR ran for roughly 7 to 12 cycles and used a J-beta primer mix along with a sample-barcoded 5' primer. TCRdb reprocessed the public reads (quality trimming at Q25 with fastp, clone calling with MiXCR) and kept in-frame beta chains. A single entry per CDR3 protein holds the most common genes and DNA from its merged rows. Here the sample has around 1,500,000 distinct CDR3 sequences; around 39% occur a single time. Under 8% of the sample comes from the top ten. Sequencing was performed on blood. The receptors originated from a woman younger than 35 in good health.

This clonotype occurred a few times. This sequence joins TRBV28 and TRBJ2-3; 11 bases are a match to TRBD1. This CDR3 spans 15 amino acids. CDR1 and CDR2 from the germline V gene are MDHEN and SYDVKM. V lost 7 bases to trimming and J lost 7 bases; unmatched junction nucleotides: 10. The CDR3 nucleotides are TGTGCCAGCAATCTATCGGACAGGGGGCTGAATACGCAGTATTTT. It is translated as CASNLSDRGLNTQYF. Based on the CDR3 plus reference TRBV28 and TRBJ2-3, the full variable domain is DVKVTQSSRYLVKRTGEKVFLECVQDMDHENMFWYRQDPGLGLRLIYFSYDVKMKEKGDIPEGYSVSREKKERFSLILESASTNQTSMYLCASNLSDRGLNTQYFGPGTRLTVL.

V gene TRBV29-1 combines with J gene TRBJ1-2; TRBD1 matches at 8 bases. V was clipped by 5 bases and J by 6 bases; unmatched bases: 5. The length of the CDR3 is 12 residues. From germline, CDR1 is SQVTM and CDR2 ANQGSEA. The CDR3 nucleotides are TGCAGCGTTCGGGACAGGTCGGATGGCTACACCTTC. Its protein product is CSVRDRSDGYTF.

The chain recombines TRBV6-2 or TRBV6-3 with TRBJ2-1; maybe TRBD1 (5 bases). Germline V gene lookup returns CDR1 MNHEY and CDR2 SVGEGT. V was trimmed by 7 bases and J by 4 bases, leaving 11 bases between them. The CDR3 contains 13 residues. The CDR3 protein is CASNFDRYNEQFF. The CDR3 DNA reads as TGTGCCAGCAATTTTGACAGATACAATGAGCAGTTCTTC.

The chain combines TRBV30 with TRBJ2-3, with D perhaps matching TRBD1 or TRBD2 (6 bases each). CDR3 length equals 16 residues. V was clipped by 4 bases and J by 0 bases, with 17 bases between them. Germline V gives CDR1 GTSNPN, CDR2 SVGIG (reference sequence). CDR3 nucleotide sequence: TGTGCCTGGACGGGACAAGCGGAGGGGAGCACAGATACGCAGTATTTT. It is translated as CAWTGQAEGSTDTQYF.

In its sample, this clonotype was seen many times. The rearrangement links TRBV29-1 to TRBJ2-7; D may be TRBD1 (6 bases). The V end lost 4 bases, the J end lost 2 bases, and 9 bases lay between the germline ends. There are 12 residues in the CDR3. Germline V lookup: CDR1 SQVTM, CDR2 ANQGSEA. Written as DNA, the CDR3 is TGCAGCGTTGCCAGGGGAGCCTACGAGCAGTACTTC. Translated: CSVARGAYEQYF.

This clonotype occurred a few times. The chain uses TRBV5-1 and TRBJ2-7, with D perhaps matching TRBD2 (5 bases). Germline CDR1 is SGHRS and CDR2 is YFSETQ. This CDR3 region has 14 residues. V was pared by 5 bases and J by 5 bases, with 17 bases between. CDR3 amino acids: CASRRRVGVDEQYF. DNA of the CDR3: TGCGCCAGCAGGAGGCGAGTGGGAGTGGACGAGCAGTACTTC.

This chain joins TRBV7-6 and TRBJ2-5, with D uncertain. Germline V gene lookup returns CDR1 SGHVS and CDR2 FNYEAQ. The CDR3 extends over 14 amino acids. V lost 5 bases, J lost 1 base, and 11 bases lay in between. The CDR3 nucleotides read TGTGCCAGCAGCCCGACAAGACTCCAAGAGACCCAGTACTTC. As protein: CASSPTRLQETQYF.

This clonotype came up once. The rearrangement uses TRBV28 and TRBJ2-7; TRBD2 aligns across 7 bases. CDR3 length equals 15 residues. The V gene end was trimmed by 4 bases and the J gene end by 6 bases; junction bases not matched to a gene: 12. Germline CDR1 is MDHEN and CDR2 is SYDVKM. The CDR3 DNA is TGTGCCAGCAGTTGGGGGGGGAGGGCCGAGCGCGAGCAGTACTTC. The encoded protein is CASSWGGRAEREQYF.

This rearrangement joins TRBV12-3 or TRBV12-4 to TRBJ2-3; 11 bases line up with TRBD2. After removal of 1 base from V and 2 bases from J, the junction contained 11 bases not matched to a gene. The CDR3 is made up of 19 amino acids. CDR3 DNA sequence: TGTGCCAGCAGTTTAGTCGGTAGCGGGGGGGCCGATCCCACAGATACGCAGTATTTT. Protein product: CASSLVGSGGADPTDTQYF.

This sequence joins TRBV6-5 and TRBJ2-2, with D possibly TRBD2 on 7 matching bases. CDR1 and CDR2 (germline): MNHEY, SVGAGI. Trimming cost V 4 bases and J 6 bases, with 9 bases left between them. This CDR3 is built from 13 residues. The CDR3 here is CASSWGGPGELFF. In nucleotides, the CDR3 is TGTGCCAGCAGTTGGGGGGGGCCCGGGGAGCTGTTTTTT.

CDR3 residues: CASSKGGTSYPQQYF. CDR3 DNA: TGTGCCAGCAGCAAAGGAGGGACAAGTTACCCCCAGCAGTACTTC. The chain has TRBV21-1 and TRBJ2-5; the table's TRBD1 call for D was not verified on the DNA. TRBV21-1 is a pseudogene. The CDR3 is 15 residues long.

The chain recombines TRBV9 with TRBJ1-1, with D possibly matching TRBD1 (6 bases). The germline gives CDR1 SGDLS, CDR2 YYNGEE. Trimming pared 3 bases from V and 4 bases from J, leaving 16 bases between. This CDR3 comprises 15 residues. The CDR3 reads CASSELQGWSTEAFF. The CDR3 DNA follows: TGTGCCAGCAGCGAACTACAGGGTTGGAGCACTGAAGCTTTCTTT.

The CDR3 sequence: CASFRDTGGTQYF. CDR3 coding DNA: TGTGCCAGCTTCCGGGATACGGGAGGTACGCAGTATTTT. This rearrangement joins TRBV12-3 or TRBV12-4 to TRBJ2-3; 7 bases agree with TRBD2. The trim removed 8 bases at V and 8 bases at J, leaving 10 bases unmatched. This CDR3 has 13 residues.

Details on this clonotype: One base away lies a much larger clone, so this may be a sequencing read error. The chain uses TRBV7-2 and TRBJ1-2; D unclear. The CDR3 loop spans 14 amino acids. Trimming removed 7 bases at V and 4 bases at J, with 16 bases between. In germline, CDR1 is SGHTA, CDR2 FQGNSA. In DNA form, the CDR3 reads TGTGCCAGCACCTGGTCGGGTGGCCTCTATGGCTACACCTTC. This gives the protein CASTWSGGLYGYTF.

In its sample, this clonotype was seen a few times. The chain joins TRBV14 to TRBJ2-5, with D possibly matching TRBD1 (6 bases). The V gene lost 0 bases and the J gene lost 3 bases, with 14 bases spanning the gap. Germline V gene data show CDR1 as SGHDN and CDR2 as FVKESK. The CDR3 spans 16 residues. CDR3: CASSQEGRGLKETQYF. CDR3 sequence (DNA): TGTGCCAGCAGCCAAGAGGGCAGGGGTCTAAAAGAGACCCAGTACTTC.

This clonotype showed up just a few times. The V and J genes are TRBV4-1 and TRBJ1-5, with a tentative D call TRBD1 (5 bases). CDR1 is MGHRA and CDR2 is YSYEKL in the germline V gene. V dropped 0 bases and J dropped 3 bases, with 12 bases sitting between them. The CDR3 spans 16 residues. CDR3 sequence: CASSQETGQTNQPQHF. CDR3 bases: TGCGCCAGCAGCCAAGAGACGGGGCAGACCAATCAGCCCCAGCATTTT.

The chain uses TRBV4-1 and TRBJ2-3, with no clear D. This CDR3 spans 14 amino acids. V was pared by 1 base and J by 4 bases, with 9 bases between. Germline-derived CDR1 and CDR2 are MGHRA and YSYEKL. The CDR3 reads CASSQVRVPDTQYF. The CDR3, as DNA: TGCGCCAGCAGCCAAGTCCGGGTCCCAGATACGCAGTATTTT.

Remarks on this clonotype: One end of the junction does not line up with germline, which may come from a read error. The J gene is TRBJ1-2, the V gene TRBV2, with 8 nucleotides matching TRBD1. Germline values: CDR1 SNHLY, CDR2 FYNNEI. CDR3 size: 15 residues. This chain's CDR3 is CASNEVTGEDYGYTF. The DNA of the CDR3 is TGTGCCAGCAATGAAGTGACAGGGGAGGACTATGGCTACACCTTC.

The J gene is TRBJ2-7, the V gene TRBV3-1, with D possibly being TRBD1 or TRBD2 (5 bases each). V dropped 3 bases and J dropped 3 bases, with 12 bases sitting between them. Germline assignment: CDR1 LGHDT and CDR2 YNNKEL (reference sequence). The CDR3 has 14 amino acids. CDR3 in amino acids: CASSQDRDDYEQYF. The CDR3 DNA follows: TGTGCCAGCAGCCAGGACCGGGACGACTACGAGCAGTACTTC.

This clonotype was detected only once. The chain couples TRBV21-1 to TRBJ1-1. TRBV21-1 is reported as a pseudogene. This CDR3 contains 13 residues. DNA for the CDR3: TGTGCCAGCATCTTCGACGGGAACACTGAAGCTTTCTTT. It yields the protein CASIFDGNTEAFF.

This clonotype was detected a few times. This CDR3 is CAIRGSTEAPYNEQFF. CDR3 in DNA: TGTGCCATCAGAGGATCGACAGAGGCGCCCTACAATGAGCAGTTCTTC. This sequence joins TRBV10-3 and TRBJ2-1; D possibly corresponds to TRBD1 (5 bases). Germline CDR1 and CDR2: ENHRY and SYGVKD. The length of the CDR3 is 16 residues. V lost 6 bases, J lost 2 bases, and 17 bases lay in between.

The rearrangement links TRBV12-3 or TRBV12-4 to TRBJ2-1; D gene unclear. The CDR3 loop spans 13 amino acids. The V end was cut by 5 bases, the J end by 10 bases, with 15 bases between. This chain's CDR3 is CASSVGDPYEQFF. CDR3 coding DNA: TGTGCCAGCAGTGTAGGTGATCCCTACGAGCAGTTCTTC.

This clonotype was observed a single time. This chain joins TRBV4-1 and TRBJ1-6; maybe TRBD1 (6 bases). Trimming took 5 bases from V and 6 from J, leaving 17 bases between them. Germline values: CDR1 MGHRA, CDR2 YSYEKL. The CDR3 length is 16 residues. This chain's CDR3 is CASSRTRDTSNSPLHF. CDR3 nucleotides: TGCGCCAGCAGCAGAACCCGGGACACTAGTAATTCACCCCTCCACTTT.

In this sample, this clonotype turned up a few times. The chain combines TRBV29-1 with TRBJ2-7; D is possibly TRBD1 (6 bases). The CDR3 runs 14 residues. Germline CDR1 reads SQVTM; CDR2 reads ANQGSEA. V was shortened by 6 bases and J by 2 bases, with 17 bases between the two germline ends. Written as DNA, the CDR3 is TGCAGCGTCGCGACTGGGGCAGGGGCCTACGAGCAGTACTTC. Translated, it gives CSVATGAGAYEQYF.

In its sample, this clonotype was seen a few times. The chain uses TRBV4-1 and TRBJ2-2, with 10 bases aligning to TRBD2. With 8 bases clipped from V and 2 bases from J, the junction kept 5 bases outside the gene matches. Germline assignment: CDR1 MGHRA and CDR2 YSYEKL. There are 15 residues in the CDR3. This CDR3 reads CASRGTSDNTGELFF. In nucleotides, the CDR3 is TGCGCCAGCCGGGGGACTAGCGATAACACCGGGGAGCTGTTTTTT.

V is TRBV11-2 and J is TRBJ2-2, with D perhaps TRBD2 (5 bases). Trimming took off 5 bases at V and 1 base at J, with 8 bases between the two ends. There are 14 residues in the CDR3. Germline-derived CDR1 and CDR2 are SGHAT and FQNNGV. In nucleotides, the CDR3 is TGTGCCAGCAGCACGGACTGGAACACCGGGGAGCTGTTTTTT. Translating it yields CASSTDWNTGELFF.

The chain recombines TRBV4-1 with TRBJ1-3; 11 bases match TRBD1. The trim removed 0 bases at V and 1 base at J, leaving 8 bases unmatched. Germline V lookup: CDR1 MGHRA, CDR2 YSYEKL. This CDR3 spans 19 amino acids. CDR3 bases: TGCGCCAGCAGCCAAGATGCGCGGGGACAGGGGGGATCTGGAAACACCATATATTTT. Translation gives CASSQDARGQGGSGNTIYF.

The chain couples TRBV5-1 to TRBJ2-1, with 7 bases aligning to TRBD2. The CDR3 runs to 14 residues. CDR1 is SGHRS, CDR2 YFSETQ, per germline. The V and J ends lost 0 bases and 9 bases, in that order; junction bases with no gene match: 6. The CDR3 nucleotides read TGCGCCAGCAGCTTGGCGAGCGGGACTGGTGAGCAGTTCTTC. Encoded protein: CASSLASGTGEQFF.

The table lists this clonotype with a few counts. This chain joins TRBV20-1 and TRBJ2-3, with 7 bases that match TRBD2. This CDR3 spans 13 amino acids. Looked up from germline, CDR1 is DFQATT and CDR2 is SNEGSKA (reference sequence). The CDR3 DNA reads TGCAGCCTGGATAGCGGGAGCACAGATACGCAGTATTTT. The encoded protein is CSLDSGSTDTQYF.